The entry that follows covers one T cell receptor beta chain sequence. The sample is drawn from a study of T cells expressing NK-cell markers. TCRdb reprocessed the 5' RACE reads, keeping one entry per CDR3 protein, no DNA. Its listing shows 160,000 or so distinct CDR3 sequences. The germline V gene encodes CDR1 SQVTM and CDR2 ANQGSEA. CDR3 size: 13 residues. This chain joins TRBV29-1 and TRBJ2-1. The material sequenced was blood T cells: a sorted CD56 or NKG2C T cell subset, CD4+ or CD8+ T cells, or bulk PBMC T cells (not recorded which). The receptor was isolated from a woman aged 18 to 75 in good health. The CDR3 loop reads CSVEDLKNRSQFF.